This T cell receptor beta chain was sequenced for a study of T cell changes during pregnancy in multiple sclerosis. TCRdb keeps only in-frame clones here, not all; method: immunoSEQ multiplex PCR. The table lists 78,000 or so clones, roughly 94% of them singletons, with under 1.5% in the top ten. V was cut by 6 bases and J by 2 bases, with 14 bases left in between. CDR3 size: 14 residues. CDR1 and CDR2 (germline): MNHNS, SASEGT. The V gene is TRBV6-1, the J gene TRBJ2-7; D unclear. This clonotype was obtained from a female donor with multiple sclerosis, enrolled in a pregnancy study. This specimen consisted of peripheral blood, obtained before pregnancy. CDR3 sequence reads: CASRVDAETYEQYF. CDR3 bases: TGTGCCAGCAGGGTCGATGCGGAGACCTACGAGCAGTACTTC.